This T cell receptor beta chain was captured by sequencing in a study of blood T cell repertoires in COVID-19. Looking at the study overall: Acute and convalescent COVID-19 specimens originated in the United States, Italy and Spain. T cells, B-cell-depleted T cells, or PBMCs provided the cDNA or gDNA that served as material.

The assay was immunoSEQ multiplex PCR, and TCRdb's table has in-frame clones only and misses some. The repertoire holds over 150,000 clones, roughly 88% seen once, with 18% in the top ten. V was clipped by 5 bases and J by 0 bases, with 16 bases between them. There are 17 residues in the CDR3. Germline loops: CDR1 LGHNA, CDR2 YSLEER. The clonotype originates from a man aged 45-60 years with COVID-19, enrolled during active disease. The material sequenced was peripheral blood. The chain is built from TRBV4-3 and TRBJ2-2; D not resolved. The CDR3, as DNA: TGCGCCAGCAGCTTAGACCCCGGCGGCCCGAACACCGGGGAGCTGTTTTTT. The encoded protein is CASSLDPGGPNTGELFF.